One and the same sample provided the 19 T cell receptor beta chains below, sequenced in a study of read filtering for tumor transcriptome and immune sequencing. From approximately 430 ng of RNA, a library with molecular barcoded alpha/delta and beta/gamma adaptors was made. TCRdb re-called the reads through MiXCR, storing one row per CDR3 protein. Of 130,000 or so distinct CDR3 sequences listed, roughly 13% are singletons. Sequenced input: a population of CD138-negative cells sorted from bone marrow. The receptor set was obtained from a donor at least 40 years old with multiple myeloma.

As to this clonotype: A much larger clone differs by one base, so this may be a read error. The V and J genes are TRBV7-9 and TRBJ2-7; no reliable D call. CDR1 is SEHNR and CDR2 is FQNEAQ in the germline V gene (reference sequence). The CDR3 loop spans 15 amino acids. The CDR3 coding sequence is TGTGCCAGCAGCTTGGGTCAGCGCTACTCCTACGGGCAGTACTTC. Its translation: CASSLGQRYSYGQYF.

As regards this clonotype: Because the CDR3 is missing its conserved closing phenylalanine or tryptophan, this is likely a read error. The DNA is left out, because the CDR3 cannot be placed on it with certainty; the CDR3 is given as TCRdb lists it. This chain joins TRBV25-1 and TRBJ2-1; the DNA was not compared with TRBD2, the D call given in the table. CDR1 is MGHDK and CDR2 is SYGVNS in the germline V gene. The CDR3 is 12 residues long, ends included. CDR3 amino acids: CASTLGPAEQIY.

This clonotype has a count of ten or more. The chain is built from TRBV29-1 and TRBJ2-2; 9 nucleotides agree with TRBD2. CDR3 length equals 17 residues. In germline, CDR1 is SQVTM, CDR2 ANQGSEA. Trimming removed 6 bases from V and 5 bases from J; junction bases left unmatched: 16. DNA for the CDR3: TGCAGCGTAGCAGGGGGAGCGGGAGGACGTTGGACCGGGGAGCTGTTTTTT. Encoded protein: CSVAGGAGGRWTGELFF.

About this clonotype: A clone one base away is much larger, so this may be a read error. This chain joins TRBV6-6 and TRBJ1-6, with a possible D match to TRBD1 (5 bases). The CDR3 totals 14 residues. CDR1 and CDR2 from the germline V gene are MNHNY and SVGAGI (reference sequence). Written as DNA, the CDR3 is TGTGGCAGCAGTACCACGGGGGACGGATCACCCCTCCACTTT. Protein: CGSSTTGDGSPLHF.

As to this clonotype: A much larger clone lies one base from this, so it may be a read error. CDR3 DNA sequence: TGTGCCAGCAGCCTGTTCGCAGGGGCGGGGAAGACCCAGTACTTC. Translated: CASSLFAGAGKTQYF. V is TRBV7-2 and J is TRBJ2-5, with D perhaps being TRBD1 or TRBD2 (6 bases each). The CDR3 runs to 15 residues. Trimming took 5 bases from V and 6 from J, leaving 19 bases between them. The germline gives CDR1 SGHTA, CDR2 FQGNSA.

The sample holds a few counts of this clonotype. One end of the junction does not line up with germline, which may come from a read error. The chain uses TRBV13 and TRBJ1-1, with TRBD1 as a possible D gene (5 bases). The CDR3 is made up of 14 amino acids. Germline V gives CDR1 PRHDT, CDR2 FYEKMQ (reference sequence). The CDR3 bases are TGTGTCAGCAGCTTAGACAGATTAAACACTGAAGCTTTCTTT. As protein: CVSSLDRLNTEAFF.

There are many counts of this clonotype. The chain's CDR3 is CSVEGLFKNIQYF. The CDR3 coding sequence is TGCAGCGTTGAAGGACTTTTCAAAAACATTCAGTACTTC. This chain joins TRBV29-1 and TRBJ2-4; D is undetermined. The CDR3 spans 13 residues. Germline loops: CDR1 SQVTM, CDR2 ANQGSEA. Trimming left V 1 base short and J 3 bases short, with 7 bases between.

Many counts were recorded for this clonotype. The rearrangement uses TRBV20-1 and TRBJ1-1; D not certain. Trimming pared 2 bases from V and 5 bases from J, leaving 6 bases between. Germline values: CDR1 DFQATT, CDR2 SNEGSKA (reference sequence). The CDR3 loop spans 11 amino acids. The CDR3 protein is CSARWKTEAFF. The CDR3 DNA is TGCAGTGCTAGATGGAAGACTGAAGCTTTCTTT.

Ten or more counts support this clonotype. This chain uses TRBV10-2 with TRBJ1-2; TRBD1 aligns across 9 bases. Germline V gene data show CDR1 as WSHSY and CDR2 as SAAADI. Unmatched junction bases numbered 12, after V lost 2 bases and J lost 8 bases. The CDR3 has 16 residues. CDR3 DNA: TGCGCCAGCAGTGAGCATAGTCCCGGGACAGGGAAGGGCTACACCTTC. Encoded protein: CASSEHSPGTGKGYTF.

This clonotype came up many times. This sequence joins TRBV11-2 and TRBJ1-5, with 8 bases aligning to TRBD1. The germline V gene encodes CDR1 SGHAT and CDR2 FQNNGV. The CDR3 has 14 residues. V lost 5 bases and J lost 5; bases outside the gene matches: 5. CDR3 protein: CASSPTGEDQPQHF. CDR3 sequence (DNA): TGTGCCAGCAGCCCGACAGGGGAGGATCAGCCCCAGCATTTT.

This clonotype was picked up many times. The rearrangement links TRBV20-1 to TRBJ1-5; 10 bases fit TRBD1. This CDR3 spans 13 amino acids. The germline V gene has CDR1 DFQATT and CDR2 SNEGSKA (reference sequence). Trimming cost V 4 bases and J 5 bases; bases outside gene matches: 2. The CDR3, as DNA: TGCAGTGCTACCGGGACAGGGGATCAGCCCCAGCATTTT. Residues: CSATGTGDQPQHF.

The table lists this clonotype with many counts. The chain couples TRBV7-3 to TRBJ1-4; the match to TRBD1 covers 7 bases. The junction had 3 bases not matched to a gene; V was cut back by 0 bases and J by 5 bases. This CDR3 has 15 amino acids. The germline V gene has CDR1 SGHTA and CDR2 FQGTGA. The CDR3: CASSLTGGQNEKLFF. The CDR3 DNA follows: TGTGCCAGCAGCTTAACAGGGGGCCAGAATGAAAAACTGTTTTTT.

The gene calls are TRBV6-2 or TRBV6-3 and TRBJ1-1; D not resolved. V dropped 0 bases and J dropped 2 bases, with 10 bases sitting between them. Germline V lookup: CDR1 MNHEY, CDR2 SVGEGT. This CDR3 has 15 amino acids. For the CDR3, the DNA is TGTGCCAGCAGTTACTCGCCCCGGAGAAACACTGAAGCTTTCTTT. Translated: CASSYSPRRNTEAFF.

This clonotype has ten or more counts. This CDR3 reads CSARDPGGGNQPQHF. CDR3 bases: TGCAGTGCTAGAGATCCAGGGGGCGGCAATCAGCCCCAGCATTTT. This chain links TRBV20-1 with TRBJ1-5; 8 bases line up with TRBD1. From germline, CDR1 is DFQATT and CDR2 SNEGSKA (reference sequence). The CDR3 totals 15 residues. The V segment lost 0 bases and the J segment 2 bases; nucleotides outside the gene matches: 3.

This clonotype was seen many times. The V call is TRBV6-6, the J call TRBJ1-1; D is perhaps TRBD1 (5 bases). V lost 2 bases and J lost 7, with 11 bases in between. The CDR3 loop spans 13 amino acids. Germline values: CDR1 MNHNY, CDR2 SVGAGI (reference sequence). CDR3 loop: CASSYGTGIEAFF. CDR3 DNA sequence: TGTGCCAGCAGTTACGGTACAGGAATTGAAGCTTTCTTT.

The sample holds many counts of this clonotype. This rearrangement joins TRBV7-9 to TRBJ2-2; no reliable D call. CDR1 SEHNR and CDR2 FQNEAQ come from the germline V gene (reference sequence). The CDR3 extends over 12 amino acids. V was shortened by 7 bases and J by 5 bases, with 8 bases between the two germline ends. The CDR3, as DNA: TGTGCCAGCACCCTCGAGACCGGGGAGCTGTTTTTT. Protein: CASTLETGELFF. Full variable domain (remainder filled in from reference TRBV7-9 and TRBJ2-2): DTGVSQNPRHKITKRGQNVTFRCDPISEHNRLYWYRQTLGQGPEFLTYFQNEAQLEKSRLLSDRFSAERPKGSFSTLEIQRTEQGDSAMYLCASTLETGELFFGEGSRLTVL.

Many counts were recorded for this clonotype. This chain links TRBV7-9 with TRBJ2-5; D uncertain. Germline CDR1 is SEHNR and CDR2 is FQNEAQ (reference sequence). The CDR3 is made up of 13 amino acids. V was pared by 5 bases and J by 3 bases, with 10 bases between. CDR3 DNA: TGTGCCAGCAGCCCCCGACTTGAAGAGACCCAGTACTTC. Amino acid sequence: CASSPRLEETQYF. The entire variable domain, with the rest obtained from reference TRBV7-9 and TRBJ2-5, is as follows: DTGVSQNPRHKITKRGQNVTFRCDPISEHNRLYWYRQTLGQGPEFLTYFQNEAQLEKSRLLSDRFSAERPKGSFSTLEIQRTEQGDSAMYLCASSPRLEETQYFGPGTRLLVL.

This clonotype was counted once. This likely reflects a read error, since a far larger clone is one base away. V is TRBV12-3 or TRBV12-4 and J is TRBJ2-1, with D possibly matching TRBD2 (6 bases). Between the trimmed V and J ends, which lost 5 bases and 9 bases, there was a span of 17 bases. The CDR3 has 14 amino acids. CDR3 sequence (DNA): TGTGCCAGCAGTCACGGGACTGGCTTTGGTGAGCAGTTCTTC. This encodes CASSHGTGFGEQFF.

The sample holds many counts of this clonotype. The chain is built from TRBV7-9 and TRBJ1-1; possibly TRBD1 for D (5 bases). This CDR3 region has 14 residues. Germline loops: CDR1 SEHNR, CDR2 FQNEAQ (reference sequence). V was cut by 1 base and J by 7 bases, with 13 bases left in between. The CDR3 region is CASSLEGQGGEAFF. The CDR3 region has the DNA TGTGCCAGCAGCTTAGAAGGGCAGGGTGGTGAAGCTTTCTTT.